This TCR beta chain emerged from a study of graft-versus-host responses after intestinal transplantation (dated by TCRdb to about 2021). Regarding the complete study: Recipients received multivisceral, liver-intestinal, or isolated intestinal transplants. Alloreactive clones were identified by sequencing pre-transplant mixed lymphocyte reaction products and comparing them with unstimulated pre-transplant donor and recipient T cells. Rather than going through the commercial service, samples from three later patients were sequenced in-house on an Illumina MiSeq and processed with MiXCR. Every recipient was given anti-thymocyte globulin induction, then maintenance tacrolimus and steroids for 3 to 4 years. The cohort enrolled some 25 intestinal transplant recipients including one retransplant, and a few patients lacking pretransplant specimens were excluded. After intestinal transplantation, graft-versus-host and host-versus-graft alloreactive T cell clones were followed in the graft, circulation and bone marrow using bulk TCR-beta CDR3 sequencing. Donor T cell macrochimerism was defined as a peak of at least 4% donor T cells among recipient peripheral blood mononuclear cells.

With regard to this clone: What antigen it recognizes has not been identified. Base qualities are missing; no much larger clone stands one base away.

In light of the paper, this sample's time point label describes: cells obtained before transplantation from donor or recipient. CD3+CD4+ and CD3+CD8+ populations were FACS-sorted from unstimulated pre-transplant donor and recipient cells taken from spleen or lymph nodes. The library was generated by the immunoSEQ multiplex PCR assay. For most patients, genomic DNA was isolated with the Qiagen DNeasy Blood and Tissue Kit and sent frozen to Adaptive Biotechnologies for TCR sequencing. For most patients, genomic DNA was subjected to high-throughput TCR-beta CDR3 sequencing by Adaptive Biotechnologies. As for the authors' bioinformatics: TCR sequencing data were retrieved from Adaptive's ImmunoSEQ software for around 18 patients, whereas three other patients were processed with MiXCR and VDJtools. CD4 versus CD8 sorting errors were corrected by removing sequences found in both subsets at a frequency ratio below 5:1. CDR3 nucleotide sequences shared between donor and recipient were removed because their origin could not be assigned. To be classed as alloreactive, a clone needed at least 2-fold expansion over unstimulated cells and a minimum CFSE-low frequency of 0.002% (template counts) or 0.001% (read counts). Mappable clones were those detected in sequenced pre-transplant spleen, lymph node, or MLR CFSE-low populations of the donor or recipient. The cumulative frequency of alloreactive clones was calculated as a percentage of all sequences, weighted by copy number. In its TCRdb copy, this immuneACCESS table keeps in-frame sequences only and misses some clones. Where compared with another copy, unresolved V genes explain less than half of these, and the others have no known cause. The DNA was the basis for D and trimming; V, J and clone size are from that table. Recorded for this sample are 84,000 or so clones; 80% to 90% of them occurred a single time. The ten largest clones capture around 7.8% of the sample.

The germline V gene encodes CDR1 LNHDA and CDR2 SQIVND (reference sequence). Relative to germline, V is 6 bases shorter and J is 0 bases shorter, with 24 bases between their ends. Including the terminal cysteine and phenylalanine, the CDR3 comprises 19 residues. CDR3 DNA only is kept here, 57 bases in frame from base 1. General study outcomes and caveats: Early after transplant, peak levels of circulating GvH clones were found to be associated with declines in HvG clones. High GvH to HvG T cell clonal ratios were observed in the allografts of patients with donor T cell macrochimerism. GvH clones were detected in recipient bone marrow, and some of these GvH clones were observed earlier in ileal mucosa or blood, consistent with an intestinal mucosal origin. The relatively low number and heterogeneity of intestinal transplant patients limited the conclusions.

This receptor chain uses TRBV19 and TRBJ2-1; the D gene is perhaps TRBD1 or TRBD2, as each covers 5 bases. The clonotype comes from a human donor who was the organ donor for an intestinal transplant. Material: unstimulated CD8+ T cells sorted from spleen or lymph node cells, obtained before transplant. The nucleotide sequence reads TGTGCCAGTAGGTTGGGACCCTTGGTAGCCGGCAGCTCCTACAATGAGCAGTTCTTC. This codes for CASRLGPLVAGSSYNEQFF.